This T cell receptor (beta chain) was documented in a study of cytomegalovirus exposure and HLA in healthy donors. Overall study results and limits: Among TCR beta chains of equal frequency, HLA-associated ones were more clonally expanded in a later analysis.

The PCR ran on 60 Vbeta and 13 Jbeta primers. Repertoires were generated with immunoSEQ multiplex PCR, while TCRdb's copy carries only in-frame clones and drops some. The data hold fewer than 150,000 clones, with roughly 80% observed a single time. Trimming left V 1 base short and J 2 bases short, with 12 bases between. Per the germline V gene, CDR1 is MGHRA and CDR2 is YSYEKL. The CDR3 is 15 residues long. Details on this clone: No antigen is known for it.

The receptor comes from a male donor in good health and CMV-seronegative. The source material was PBMCs. This sequence joins TRBV4-1 and TRBJ2-7, with a possible D match to TRBD2 (5 bases). The CDR3, as DNA: TGCGCCAGCAGCCAAGCGTGGGAGAGAGCCTACGAGCAGTACTTC. As protein: CASSQAWERAYEQYF.